This is a list of T cell receptor beta chains from one sample in a study of Graves' ophthalmopathy and Graves' hyperthyroidism. TCRdb processed the multiplex PCR reads anew with MiXCR; each CDR3 protein has one entry. The sample gives 450,000 or so distinct CDR3 sequences, over 13% of which show up once; 9.5% to 10% is in the top ten. Specimen: blood. These receptors all stem from a woman aged 30 to 39 with Graves' ophthalmopathy. The CDR3 runs from the conserved cysteine through the conserved F or W. A D gene is named only where the DNA matches it firmly. Size values are once, few and many counts, or a class for expanded clones, and some rows have none.

j_call: TRBJ2-2; v_call: TRBV19; clone_size: -; d_call: -; cdr3_aa: CASNPGDTGELFF; cdr3_nt: TGTGCCAGTAACCCGGGGGACACCGGGGAGCTGTTTTTT
j_call: TRBJ1-1; v_call: TRBV30; clone_size: -; d_call: -; cdr3_aa: CAWSEHRDTEAFF; cdr3_nt: TGTGCCTGGAGTGAACACCGGGACACTGAAGCTTTCTTT
j_call: TRBJ2-7; v_call: TRBV10-2; clone_size: many; d_call: -; cdr3_aa: CASKPQFTAYEQYF; cdr3_nt: TGCGCCAGCAAACCACAGTTCACGGCGTACGAGCAGTACTTC
j_call: TRBJ1-3; v_call: TRBV6-5; clone_size: many; d_call: -; cdr3_aa: CASSLEIGSSGNTIYF; cdr3_nt: TGTGCCAGCAGTTTGGAAATCGGGTCTTCTGGAAACACCATATATTTT
j_call: TRBJ1-1; v_call: TRBV5-1; clone_size: -; d_call: -; cdr3_aa: CASSFWAANTEAFF; cdr3_nt: TGCGCCAGCAGCTTCTGGGCCGCGAACACTGAAGCTTTCTTT
j_call: TRBJ2-5; v_call: TRBV7-8; clone_size: many; d_call: TRBD2; cdr3_aa: CASSLQAGGRETQYF; cdr3_nt: TGTGCCAGCAGCTTACAAGCGGGGGGGCGAGAGACCCAGTACTTC
j_call: TRBJ2-2; v_call: TRBV29-1; clone_size: many; d_call: -; cdr3_aa: CSVWENTGELFF; cdr3_nt: TGCAGCGTCTGGGAGAACACCGGGGAGCTGTTTTTT
j_call: TRBJ2-7; v_call: TRBV6-1; clone_size: many; d_call: -; cdr3_aa: CACHRAGEQSEQYF; cdr3_nt: TGTGCTTGTCACAGGGCAGGGGAGCAATCCGAGCAGTACTTC
j_call: TRBJ1-5; v_call: TRBV30; clone_size: many; d_call: TRBD1; cdr3_aa: CAWSRQGRNQPQHF; cdr3_nt: TGTGCCTGGAGCAGACAGGGGCGCAATCAGCCCCAGCATTTT
j_call: TRBJ1-1; v_call: TRBV7-9; clone_size: many; d_call: -; cdr3_aa: CASSPIGTGNEAFF; cdr3_nt: TGTGCCAGCAGCCCAATCGGGACGGGGAATGAAGCTTTCTTT
j_call: TRBJ1-6; v_call: TRBV5-4; clone_size: -; d_call: -; cdr3_aa: CASSLGTGYSHLHF; cdr3_nt: TGTGCCAGCAGCTTGGGCACAGGGTATTCACACCTCCACTTT
j_call: TRBJ2-5; v_call: TRBV27; clone_size: many; d_call: -; cdr3_aa: CASSKRTKETQYF; cdr3_nt: TGTGCCAGCAGTAAACGGACGAAAGAGACCCAGTACTTC
j_call: TRBJ2-2; v_call: TRBV20-1; clone_size: many; d_call: -; cdr3_aa: CSARDKRTTGELFF; cdr3_nt: TGCAGTGCGCGGGACAAACGGACGACCGGGGAGCTGTTTTTT
j_call: TRBJ2-7; v_call: TRBV20-1; clone_size: -; d_call: -; cdr3_aa: CSAQGPTSYEQYF; cdr3_nt: TGCAGTGCCCAAGGACCGACCTCCTACGAGCAGTACTTC
j_call: TRBJ2-5; v_call: TRBV4-3; clone_size: -; d_call: -; cdr3_aa: CASSQDGRRREETQYF; cdr3_nt: TGCGCCAGCAGCCAAGACGGCAGGAGAAGGGAAGAGACCCAGTACTTC
j_call: TRBJ2-7; v_call: TRBV4-1; clone_size: many; d_call: TRBD1; cdr3_aa: CASSPRGQGRSYEQYF; cdr3_nt: TGCGCCAGCAGCCCCCGGGGACAGGGAAGAAGCTACGAGCAGTACTTC
j_call: TRBJ1-2; v_call: TRBV11-3; clone_size: many; d_call: TRBD1; cdr3_aa: CASSPSPGQVSGYTF; cdr3_nt: TGTGCCAGCAGCCCCTCGCCGGGACAGGTGTCCGGCTACACCTTC
j_call: TRBJ1-1; v_call: TRBV15; clone_size: -; d_call: -; cdr3_aa: CATSSGRMNEAFF; cdr3_nt: TGTGCCACCAGCTCGGGACGGATGAATGAAGCTTTCTTT
j_call: TRBJ2-5; v_call: TRBV20-1; clone_size: few; d_call: TRBD1; cdr3_aa: CSARTGGALETQYF; cdr3_nt: TGCAGTGCCAGGACAGGTGGGGCTTTGGAGACCCAGTACTTC
j_call: TRBJ2-7; v_call: TRBV12-3/TRBV12-4; clone_size: many; d_call: TRBD1; cdr3_aa: CASRRTGVHYEQYF; cdr3_nt: TGTGCCAGCAGGCGGACAGGGGTGCACTACGAGCAGTACTTC
j_call: TRBJ2-7; v_call: TRBV2; clone_size: -; d_call: -; cdr3_aa: CASTLTGTPGEQYF; cdr3_nt: TGTGCCAGCACCTTGACAGGGACTCCCGGCGAGCAGTACTTC
j_call: TRBJ2-7; v_call: TRBV18; clone_size: -; d_call: TRBD1; cdr3_aa: CASSTGTGKVYEQYF; cdr3_nt: TGTGCCAGCTCGACCGGGACAGGGAAAGTCTACGAGCAGTACTTC
j_call: TRBJ2-5; v_call: TRBV11-2; clone_size: many; d_call: -; cdr3_aa: CASSFVPETQYF; cdr3_nt: TGTGCCAGCAGCTTCGTCCCAGAGACCCAGTACTTC
j_call: TRBJ2-7; v_call: TRBV7-8; clone_size: -; d_call: -; cdr3_aa: CASSLGADTYYEQYF; cdr3_nt: TGTGCCAGCAGCTTAGGTGCGGACACTTACTACGAGCAGTACTTC
j_call: TRBJ1-5; v_call: TRBV30; clone_size: few; d_call: TRBD1; cdr3_aa: CAWRQGARQPQHF; cdr3_nt: TGTGCCTGGAGACAGGGGGCGCGTCAGCCCCAGCATTTT
j_call: TRBJ2-7; v_call: TRBV4-2; clone_size: -; d_call: -; cdr3_aa: CASSLRTGGSSYEQYF; cdr3_nt: TGTGCCAGCAGCCTTCGGACAGGCGGGAGCTCCTACGAGCAGTACTTC
j_call: TRBJ1-5; v_call: TRBV30; clone_size: few; d_call: -; cdr3_aa: CAWSVRAGRFGNQPQHF; cdr3_nt: TGTGCCTGGAGTGTACGGGCAGGGAGGTTTGGCAATCAGCCCCAGCATTTT
j_call: TRBJ2-7; v_call: TRBV4-1; clone_size: -; d_call: -; cdr3_aa: CASSRSPRAVSYEQYF; cdr3_nt: TGCGCCAGCAGCCGATCCCCCCGAGCGGTCTCCTACGAGCAGTACTTC
j_call: TRBJ2-3; v_call: TRBV2; clone_size: -; d_call: -; cdr3_aa: CASKRQDTDTQYF; cdr3_nt: TGTGCCAGTAAAAGACAGGACACAGATACGCAGTATTTT
j_call: TRBJ1-2; v_call: TRBV24-1; clone_size: many; d_call: -; cdr3_aa: CATSDQKLTYGYTF; cdr3_nt: TGTGCCACCAGTGACCAGAAACTGACCTATGGCTACACCTTC
j_call: TRBJ2-2; v_call: TRBV28; clone_size: -; d_call: -; cdr3_aa: CATTHTNTGELFF; cdr3_nt: TGTGCCACGACGCACACGAACACCGGGGAGCTGTTTTTT
j_call: TRBJ1-1; v_call: TRBV6-1; clone_size: many; d_call: -; cdr3_aa: CASSEAHLNTEAFF; cdr3_nt: TGTGCCAGCAGTGAAGCGCACCTGAACACTGAAGCTTTCTTT
j_call: TRBJ2-7; v_call: TRBV20-1; clone_size: many; d_call: -; cdr3_aa: CSASLTSPSEQYF; cdr3_nt: TGCAGTGCTTCACTTACTAGCCCCAGCGAGCAGTACTTC
j_call: TRBJ2-7; v_call: TRBV28; clone_size: many; d_call: -; cdr3_aa: CASSFRQGKYEQYF; cdr3_nt: TGTGCCAGCAGCTTCCGGCAGGGAAAATACGAGCAGTACTTC